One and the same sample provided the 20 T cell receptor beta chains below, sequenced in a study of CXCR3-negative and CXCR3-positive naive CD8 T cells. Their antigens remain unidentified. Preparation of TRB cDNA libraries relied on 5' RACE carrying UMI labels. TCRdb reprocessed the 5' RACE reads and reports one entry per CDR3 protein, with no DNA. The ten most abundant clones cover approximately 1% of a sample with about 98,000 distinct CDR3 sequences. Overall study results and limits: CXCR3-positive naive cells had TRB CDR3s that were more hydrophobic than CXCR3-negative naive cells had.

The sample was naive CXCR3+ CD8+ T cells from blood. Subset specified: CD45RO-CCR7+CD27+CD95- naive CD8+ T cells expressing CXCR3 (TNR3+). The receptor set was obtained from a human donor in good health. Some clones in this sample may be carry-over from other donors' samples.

The CDR3 spells CASSVAGKTDNYGYTF. This rearrangement joins TRBV9 to TRBJ1-2. The CDR3 is made up of 16 amino acids. In germline, CDR1 is SGDLS, CDR2 YYNGEE.

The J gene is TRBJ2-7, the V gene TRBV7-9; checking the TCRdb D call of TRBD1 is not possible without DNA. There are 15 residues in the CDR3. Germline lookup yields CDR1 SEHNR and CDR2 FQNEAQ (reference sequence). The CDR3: CASSSTGGRPYEQYF.

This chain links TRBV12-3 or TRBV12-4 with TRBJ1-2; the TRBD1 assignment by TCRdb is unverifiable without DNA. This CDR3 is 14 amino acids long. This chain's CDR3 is CASSFQVRVDGYTF.

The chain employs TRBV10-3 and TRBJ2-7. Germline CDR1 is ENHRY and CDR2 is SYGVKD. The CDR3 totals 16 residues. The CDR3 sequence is CAISESRLHTYYEQYF.

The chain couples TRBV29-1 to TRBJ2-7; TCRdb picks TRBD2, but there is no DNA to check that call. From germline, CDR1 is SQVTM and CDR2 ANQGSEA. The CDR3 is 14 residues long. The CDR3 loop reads CSVELGLAGDRQYF.

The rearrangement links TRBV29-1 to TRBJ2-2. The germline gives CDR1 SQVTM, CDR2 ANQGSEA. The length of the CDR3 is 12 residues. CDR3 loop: CSVVRDTGELFF.

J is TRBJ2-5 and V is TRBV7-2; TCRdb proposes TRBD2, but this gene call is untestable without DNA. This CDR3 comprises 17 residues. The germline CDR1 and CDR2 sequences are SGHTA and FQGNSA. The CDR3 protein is CASSLGVLAGGRETQYF.

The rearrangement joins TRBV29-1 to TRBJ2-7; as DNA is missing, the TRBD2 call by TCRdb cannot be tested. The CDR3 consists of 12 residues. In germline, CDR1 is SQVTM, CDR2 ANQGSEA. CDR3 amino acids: CSVAGTRGEQYF.

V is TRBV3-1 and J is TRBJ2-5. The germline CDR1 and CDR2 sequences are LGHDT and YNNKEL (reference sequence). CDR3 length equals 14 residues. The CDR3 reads CASSQDVDQETQYF.

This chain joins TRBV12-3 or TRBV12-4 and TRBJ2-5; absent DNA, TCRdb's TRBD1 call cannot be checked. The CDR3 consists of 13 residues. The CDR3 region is CASSRTEEKTQYF.

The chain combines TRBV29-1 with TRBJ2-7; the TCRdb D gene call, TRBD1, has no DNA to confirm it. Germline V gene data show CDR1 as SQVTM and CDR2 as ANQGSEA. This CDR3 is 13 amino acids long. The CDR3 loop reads CSVPGQGPYEQYF.

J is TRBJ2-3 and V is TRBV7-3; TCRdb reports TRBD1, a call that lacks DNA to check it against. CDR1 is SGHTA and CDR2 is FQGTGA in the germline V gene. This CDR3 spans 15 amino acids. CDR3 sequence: CASSWIGGFADTQYF.

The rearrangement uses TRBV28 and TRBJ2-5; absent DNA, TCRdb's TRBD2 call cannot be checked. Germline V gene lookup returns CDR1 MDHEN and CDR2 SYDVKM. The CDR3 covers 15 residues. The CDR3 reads CASSTPSGGGETQYF.

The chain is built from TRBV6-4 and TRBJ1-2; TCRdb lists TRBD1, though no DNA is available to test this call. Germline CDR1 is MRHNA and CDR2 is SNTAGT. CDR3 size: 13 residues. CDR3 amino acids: CASRRDRGGGYTF.

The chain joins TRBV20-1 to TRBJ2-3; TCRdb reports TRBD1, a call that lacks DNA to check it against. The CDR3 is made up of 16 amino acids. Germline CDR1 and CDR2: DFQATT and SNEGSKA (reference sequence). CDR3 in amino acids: CSARPPRGDRTDTQYF.

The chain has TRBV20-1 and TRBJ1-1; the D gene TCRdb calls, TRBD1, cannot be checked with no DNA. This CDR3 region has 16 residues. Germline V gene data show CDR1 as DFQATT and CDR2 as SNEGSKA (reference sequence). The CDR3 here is CSAMPGQDQTGSGAFF.

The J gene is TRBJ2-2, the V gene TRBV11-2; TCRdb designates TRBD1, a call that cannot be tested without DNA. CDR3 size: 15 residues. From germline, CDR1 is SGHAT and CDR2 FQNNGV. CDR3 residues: CASSLGTAHTGELFF.

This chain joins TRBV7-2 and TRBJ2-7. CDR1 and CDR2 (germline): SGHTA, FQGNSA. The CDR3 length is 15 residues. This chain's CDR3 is CASSLRLQNVDEQYF. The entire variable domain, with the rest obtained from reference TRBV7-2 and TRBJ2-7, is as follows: GAGVSQSPSNKVTEKGKDVELRCDPISGHTALYWYRQSLGQGLEFLIYFQGNSAPDKSGLPSDRFSAERTGGSVSTLTIQRTQQEDSAVYLCASSLRLQNVDEQYFGPGTRLTVT.

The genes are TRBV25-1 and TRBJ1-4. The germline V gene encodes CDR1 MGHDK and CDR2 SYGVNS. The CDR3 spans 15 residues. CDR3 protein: CASSEYPATNEKLFF.

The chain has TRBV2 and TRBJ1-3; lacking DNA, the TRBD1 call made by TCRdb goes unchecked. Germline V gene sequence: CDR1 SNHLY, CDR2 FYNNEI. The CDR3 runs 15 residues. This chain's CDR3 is CASAPEGISPNTIYF.